The entry below describes one T cell receptor beta chain. V was clipped by 1 base and J by 0 bases, with 7 bases between them. CDR1 and CDR2 (germline): MNHNS, SASEGT. This CDR3 comprises 15 residues. This record comes from a study of blood T cell repertoires in COVID-19. How the authors handled the data: Amplification from reference gene primers served as the basis for estimated nucleated cell counts. Profiled with immunoSEQ multiplex PCR; TCRdb holds only in-frame clones, not every one. The V and J calls and clone size come from that table; D and trimming were worked out from the DNA. The sample lists hundreds of thousands of clones; around nine tenths were seen once.

The gene calls are TRBV6-1 and TRBJ1-5, with D unresolved. The sequencing input was PBMCs or T cells enriched from blood (not recorded which). The source of this sequence is a woman younger than 30 with acute COVID-19. Written as DNA, the CDR3 is TGTGCCAGCAGTGAAGGGCCTCATAGCAATCAGCCCCAGCATTTT. Protein sequence: CASSEGPHSNQPQHF.